The 9 T cell receptor beta chains listed next were all sequenced from one sample in a study of T cells in localized non-small cell lung cancer. Assay: immunoSEQ multiplex PCR; the TCRdb copy retains only in-frame clones and omits some. The profile covers about 52,000 clones, with around 90% appearing a single time and about 17% taken by the ten largest. Sequences were derived from PBMCs, sampled before any cancer treatment. The source is a female donor with stage II lung adenocarcinoma.

The J gene is TRBJ1-1, the V gene TRBV7-2; 7 bases are shared with TRBD1. Germline CDR1 and CDR2: SGHTA and FQGNSA. This CDR3 spans 16 amino acids. V was clipped by 5 bases and J by 0 bases; unmatched bases: 9. CDR3: CASSRGTAYLNTEAFF. The DNA of the CDR3 is TGTGCCAGCAGCCGCGGGACAGCGTACCTGAACACTGAAGCTTTCTTT.

J is TRBJ2-6 and V is TRBV28; the D is unclear. This CDR3 comprises 13 residues. V was cut by 3 bases and J by 0 bases, with 0 bases left in between. The germline V gene encodes CDR1 MDHEN and CDR2 SYDVKM. CDR3 in amino acids: CASSFSGANVLTF. For the CDR3, the DNA is TGTGCCAGCAGTTTCTCTGGGGCCAACGTCCTGACTTTC.

This chain links TRBV9 with TRBJ1-2; no clear D. Per germline, CDR1 SGDLS and CDR2 YYNGEE. This CDR3 is 15 amino acids long. With 4 bases removed from V and 2 bases from J, the gap between germline ends came to 15 bases. The CDR3, as DNA: TGTGCCAGCAGCCAAAACATTGAGAGAAACTATGGCTACACCTTC. Its translation is CASSQNIERNYGYTF. Complete variable domain (other parts from reference TRBV9 and TRBJ1-2): DSGVTQTPKHLITATGQRVTLRCSPRSGDLSVYWYQQSLDQGLQFLIQYYNGEERAKGNILERFSAQQFPDLHSELNLSSLELGDSALYFCASSQNIERNYGYTFGSGTRLTVV.

This clone appeared a single time. This chain uses TRBV4-1 with TRBJ2-3; 10 positions agree with TRBD2. The CDR3 length is 17 residues. Germline V gene lookup returns CDR1 MGHRA and CDR2 YSYEKL. Trimming cost V 2 bases and J 4 bases; bases outside gene matches: 9. The CDR3 nucleotides read TGCGCCAGCAGCCAACTACTAACTAGCGGGGCTTCAGATACGCAGTATTTT. Amino acid sequence: CASSQLLTSGASDTQYF.

The V gene is TRBV2, the J gene TRBJ2-7, with D perhaps matching TRBD1 (6 bases). Germline CDR1 reads SNHLY; CDR2 reads FYNNEI. This CDR3 comprises 15 residues. The V end was cut by 5 bases, the J end by 2 bases, with 16 bases between. The CDR3 loop is CASSNGGLGAYEQYF. The CDR3 DNA reads TGTGCCAGCAGTAATGGGGGCCTAGGGGCCTACGAGCAGTACTTC. Looking up the rest from reference TRBV2 and TRBJ2-7 gives the full variable domain: EPEVTQTPSHQVTQMGQEVILRCVPISNHLYFYWYRQILGQKVEFLVSFYNNEISEKSEIFDDQFSVERPDGSNFTLKIRSTKLEDSAMYFCASSNGGLGAYEQYFGPGTRLTVT.

The rearrangement links TRBV5-1 to TRBJ2-2; D not certain. CDR1 and CDR2 from the germline V gene are SGHRS and YFSETQ. Trimming took off 0 bases at V and 5 bases at J, with 11 bases between the two ends. The CDR3 contains 15 residues. The CDR3 coding sequence is TGCGCCAGCAGCTTGGGTGTGTGGGGAACCGGGGAGCTGTTTTTT. This gives the protein CASSLGVWGTGELFF.

The rearrangement uses TRBV5-4 and TRBJ1-6; D possibly corresponds to TRBD1 (6 bases). Germline assignment: CDR1 SGHNT and CDR2 YYREEE (reference sequence). This CDR3 contains 15 residues. V was trimmed by 4 bases and J by 4 bases, leaving 12 bases between them. CDR3 DNA: TGTGCCAGCAGCCCCAGGGGAGATTATAATTCACCCCTCCACTTT. Translating gives CASSPRGDYNSPLHF.

The chain recombines TRBV5-1 with TRBJ2-7, with 9 bases fitting TRBD1. The length of the CDR3 is 16 residues. V trimming: 3 bases; J trimming: 6 bases; junction bases outside the gene matches: 13. Germline CDR1 reads SGHRS; CDR2 reads YFSETQ. CDR3 coding DNA: TGCGCCAGCAGCTCGGATTCCGGGACAGGGAACCGCGAGCAGTACTTC. It specifies CASSSDSGTGNREQYF.

This sequence joins TRBV28 and TRBJ2-7; a weak D match, TRBD1 (5 bases). The germline CDR1 and CDR2 sequences are MDHEN and SYDVKM. V dropped 4 bases and J dropped 2 bases, with 12 bases sitting between them. CDR3 length: 14 amino acids. The CDR3 DNA follows: TGTGCCAGCAGTTCCCAGGGATTCCCCTACGAGCAGTACTTC. Residues: CASSSQGFPYEQYF.